These 23 T cell receptor beta chains originate from one sample sequenced in a study of T cell responses to AZD1222 COVID-19 vaccine. Clones were sequenced by immunoSEQ multiplex PCR, and TCRdb holds only the in-frame ones, with some missing. The sample shows 120,000 or so clones, about 93% of them seen only once. The sample consisted of peripheral blood, taken 28 days after the second dose of the MenACWY control vaccine. These receptors were collected from an adult who received the MenACWY meningococcal vaccine as a control.

J is TRBJ2-5 and V is TRBV27; 7 positions agree with TRBD2. The CDR3 has 15 amino acids. The ends lost 6 bases at V and 2 bases at J; junction bases unmatched: 9. Germline CDR1 MNHEY, CDR2 SMNVEV (reference sequence). The CDR3 reads CASRGEGKGQETQYF. Here the CDR3 DNA reads TGTGCCAGCAGAGGGGAGGGGAAGGGGCAAGAGACCCAGTACTTC.

This chain uses TRBV19 with TRBJ2-2; D not certain. Germline CDR1 LNHDA, CDR2 SQIVND (reference sequence). Trimming stripped 8 bases from V and 5 bases from J, with 9 bases between. The CDR3 loop spans 12 amino acids. In DNA, the CDR3 is TGTGCCAGTGAGGTCTCAACCGGGGAGCTGTTTTTT. It translates to CASEVSTGELFF.

The chain has TRBV18 and TRBJ1-2; 7 bases match TRBD1. CDR1 is KGHSH and CDR2 is LQKENI in the germline V gene. The CDR3 is made up of 14 amino acids. The J segment lost 4 bases and the V segment lost 6 bases, leaving 8 bases of the junction unmatched. CDR3 protein: CASSPGTATYGYTF. DNA for the CDR3: TGTGCCAGCTCCCCGGGGACAGCAACCTATGGCTACACCTTC.

There are a few counts of this clone. This CDR3 is CASSLTYTNEKLFF. Here the CDR3 DNA reads TGTGCCAGCAGCTTAACCTACACTAATGAAAAACTGTTTTTT. The J gene is TRBJ1-4, the V gene TRBV11-2; D ambiguous. Trimming removed 2 bases at V and 2 bases at J, with 6 bases between. Germline-derived CDR1 and CDR2 are SGHAT and FQNNGV. The CDR3 is 14 amino acids.

Turning to this clone: One junction end disagrees with the germline gene, perhaps due to a read error. The chain employs TRBV18 and TRBJ2-2; possible D gene TRBD1, 5 bases. The CDR3 totals 15 residues. Germline CDR1 KGHSH, CDR2 LQKENI. CDR3 coding DNA: TGTGCCAGCTCACCGGATTGGACACCAACCGAGGAGCTGTTTTTT. Translated: CASSPDWTPTEELFF.

This clone showed up just once. The V call is TRBV4-2, the J call TRBJ2-3; 9 bases are shared with TRBD1. The CDR3 length is 15 residues. J gave up 3 bases and V 0 bases, and 1 base lay outside the gene matches. Germline values: CDR1 LGHNA, CDR2 YNFKEQ. CDR3 protein: CASSQEDRGTDTQYF. In DNA, the CDR3 is TGTGCCAGCAGCCAAGAAGACAGGGGGACAGATACGCAGTATTTT.

V gene TRBV7-9 combines with J gene TRBJ2-5, with 13 positions matching TRBD2. CDR1 and CDR2 (germline): SEHNR, FQNEAQ (reference sequence). V gave up 5 bases and J gave up 0 bases; unmatched junction bases: 3. The CDR3 length is 16 residues. CDR3 sequence (DNA): TGTGCCAGCAGCGCGACTAGCGGGAGGTACCAAGAGACCCAGTACTTC. This encodes CASSATSGRYQETQYF. The full variable domain, completed using reference TRBV7-9 and TRBJ2-5, is DTGVSQNPRHKITKRGQNVTFRCDPISEHNRLYWYRQTLGQGPEFLTYFQNEAQLEKSRLLSDRFSAERPKGSFSTLEIQRTEQGDSAMYLCASSATSGRYQETQYFGPGTRLLVL.

The genes are TRBV3-1 (or the pseudogene TRBV3-2) and TRBJ2-1; D is possibly TRBD2 (6 bases). Germline CDR1 is LGHDT and CDR2 is YNNKEL (reference sequence). V was shortened by 3 bases and J by 7 bases, with 13 bases between the two germline ends. The CDR3 has 14 residues. The CDR3 sequence: CASSQPGAGNEQFF. The CDR3 nucleotides read TGTGCCAGCAGCCAGCCCGGGGCGGGAAATGAGCAGTTCTTC.

The V and J genes are TRBV29-1 and TRBJ2-5, with a tentative D call TRBD2 (7 bases). This CDR3 is 12 amino acids long. Trimming shortened V by 7 bases and J by 5 bases, and 14 bases separated the two germline ends. Germline V gives CDR1 SQVTM, CDR2 ANQGSEA. The CDR3 reads CSGGRGAETQYF. The CDR3 DNA reads as TGCAGCGGCGGCCGGGGGGCGGAGACCCAGTACTTC.

The chain has TRBV6-6 and TRBJ1-1; unclear D gene. The CDR3 covers 13 residues. Germline values: CDR1 MNHNY, CDR2 SVGAGI (reference sequence). Deletions cut 6 bases from V and 3 bases from J, with 11 bases between. The CDR3 DNA sequence: TGTGCCAGCAGCTTAGACACTTACACTGAAGCTTTCTTT. Residues: CASSLDTYTEAFF.

The V gene is TRBV7-6, the J gene TRBJ1-4, with 8 bases fitting TRBD1. Germline V gives CDR1 SGHVS, CDR2 FNYEAQ. This CDR3 has 15 residues. The V gene end was trimmed by 5 bases and the J gene end by 3 bases; junction bases not matched to a gene: 5. CDR3 sequence: CASSARQGPNEKLFF. CDR3 nucleotide sequence: TGTGCCAGCAGCGCTAGACAGGGGCCTAATGAAAAACTGTTTTTT. Filled out from reference TRBV7-6 and TRBJ1-4, the complete variable domain reads GAGVSQSPRYKVTKRGQDVALRCDPISGHVSLYWYRQALGQGPEFLTYFNYEAQQDKSGLPNDRFSAERPEGSISTLTIQRTEQRDSAMYRCASSARQGPNEKLFFGSGTQLSVL.

The chain joins TRBV5-4 to TRBJ1-4; TRBD1 matches at 7 bases. After removal of 1 base from V and 5 bases from J, the junction contained 5 bases not matched to a gene. CDR1 and CDR2 from the germline V gene are SGHNT and YYREEE (reference sequence). This CDR3 is built from 15 residues. The CDR3 DNA reads as TGTGCCAGCAGCTTGTTCGGGACAGTAAATGAAAAACTGTTTTTT. Protein product: CASSLFGTVNEKLFF.

The chain joins TRBV25-1 to TRBJ2-5; 8 bases line up with TRBD1. This CDR3 is built from 16 residues. Per germline, CDR1 MGHDK and CDR2 SYGVNS. Germline trimming cut 3 bases from V and 5 bases from J; bases unmatched to any gene: 11. This chain's CDR3 is CASSDPRTGSMETQYF. Here the CDR3 DNA reads TGTGCCAGCAGTGATCCGCGGACAGGGTCTATGGAGACCCAGTACTTC.

This chain links TRBV5-1 with TRBJ1-1, with D perhaps matching TRBD1 (6 bases). This CDR3 is 14 amino acids long. CDR1 and CDR2 (germline): SGHRS, YFSETQ. Trimming took 4 bases from V and 4 from J, leaving 14 bases between them. CDR3 in DNA: TGCGCCAGCAGCCTTAGGACAGAGGGCACTGAAGCTTTCTTT. Translating it yields CASSLRTEGTEAFF. The variable domain in full, with the rest retrieved from reference TRBV5-1 and TRBJ1-1, is KAGVTQTPRYLIKTRGQQVTLSCSPISGHRSVSWYQQTPGQGLQFLFEYFSETQRNKGNFPGRFSGRQFSNSRSEMNVSTLELGDSALYLCASSLRTEGTEAFFGQGTRLTVV.

The chain recombines TRBV7-8 with TRBJ1-4; TRBD1 might be the D (6 bases). The germline V gene has CDR1 SGHVS and CDR2 FQNEAQ. Trimming took 11 bases from V and 8 from J, leaving 18 bases between them. This CDR3 has 13 amino acids. CDR3 nucleotide sequence: TGTGCCGTCGGGGGCCTCGTCGGGGAAAAACTGTTTTTT. Translating it yields CAVGGLVGEKLFF. The full variable domain, its missing parts supplied by reference TRBV7-8 and TRBJ1-4, is GAGVSQSPRYKVAKRGQDVALRCDPISGHVSLFWYQQALGQGPEFLTYFQNEAQLDKSGLPSDRFFAERPEGSVSTLKIQRTQQEDSAVYLCAVGGLVGEKLFFGSGTQLSVL.

V usage is TRBV2 and J usage is TRBJ1-1; D remains ambiguous. V lost 7 bases and J lost 4, with 19 bases in between. The CDR3 is 15 residues long. Germline CDR1 SNHLY, CDR2 FYNNEI. The CDR3 sequence: CASNPNGVSGTEAFF. CDR3 DNA: TGTGCCAGCAACCCAAATGGTGTCAGCGGCACTGAAGCTTTCTTT. The full variable domain, in which reference TRBV2 and TRBJ1-1 provide the parts outside the CDR3, is EPEVTQTPSHQVTQMGQEVILRCVPISNHLYFYWYRQILGQKVEFLVSFYNNEISEKSEIFDDQFSVERPDGSNFTLKIRSTKLEDSAMYFCASNPNGVSGTEAFFGQGTRLTVV.

Here the CDR3 DNA reads TGCGCCAGCAGCCCTAGCGGGAGTAACAATGAGCAGTTCTTC. As protein: CASSPSGSNNEQFF. V gene TRBV5-1 combines with J gene TRBJ2-1, with 10 bases aligning to TRBD2. The CDR3 spans 14 residues. The junction had 3 bases not matched to a gene; V was cut back by 4 bases and J by 5 bases. Per the germline V gene, CDR1 is SGHRS and CDR2 is YFSETQ.

The gene calls are TRBV5-6 and TRBJ2-1; the match to TRBD2 covers 7 bases. The CDR3 is 13 amino acids. Germline values: CDR1 SGHDT, CDR2 YYEEEE. Unmatched junction bases numbered 2, after V lost 6 bases and J lost 2 bases. CDR3 amino acids: CASIRGAYNEQFF. The CDR3 DNA follows: TGTGCCAGCATTCGGGGGGCCTACAATGAGCAGTTCTTC.

The genes are TRBV7-9 and TRBJ2-1; the match to TRBD2 covers 12 bases. This CDR3 is 15 amino acids long. V shed 5 bases, J shed 7 bases, and the junction held 6 bases outside the gene matches. CDR1 and CDR2 (germline): SEHNR, FQNEAQ (reference sequence). CDR3 amino acids: CASSITSGRTNEQFF. The CDR3 DNA reads TGTGCCAGCAGCATCACTAGCGGGAGGACGAATGAGCAGTTCTTC.

V is TRBV28 and J is TRBJ1-5, with 7 bases matching TRBD1. V lost 6 bases and J lost 10; bases outside the gene matches: 9. The CDR3 spans 13 residues. Germline CDR1 and CDR2: MDHEN and SYDVKM. The DNA for the CDR3 is TGTGCCAGCAGCAACAATCGACAGGGACCCCAGCATTTT. Its translation: CASSNNRQGPQHF.

V usage is TRBV5-4 and J usage is TRBJ2-6; tentatively, D is TRBD1 (6 bases). Trimming shortened V by 4 bases and J by 0 bases, and 14 bases separated the two germline ends. The CDR3 loop spans 17 amino acids. Per germline, CDR1 SGHNT and CDR2 YYREEE (reference sequence). CDR3 sequence: CASSLDRLSSGANVLTF. CDR3 DNA sequence: TGTGCCAGCAGCCTGGACAGACTAAGCTCTGGGGCCAACGTCCTGACTTTC.

This clone has only one observation. The chain employs TRBV7-2 and TRBJ2-7; the match to TRBD2 covers 10 bases. The CDR3 consists of 15 residues. The germline gives CDR1 SGHTA, CDR2 FQGNSA. J lost 1 base, V lost 4 bases, and 4 bases had no gene match. CDR3 amino acids: CASSSTSGISYEQYF. The CDR3 DNA is TGTGCCAGCAGCTCAACTAGCGGGATATCCTACGAGCAGTACTTC. Filled out from reference TRBV7-2 and TRBJ2-7, the complete variable domain reads GAGVSQSPSNKVTEKGKDVELRCDPISGHTALYWYRQSLGQGLEFLIYFQGNSAPDKSGLPSDRFSAERTGGSVSTLTIQRTQQEDSAVYLCASSSTSGISYEQYFGPGTRLTVT.

This rearrangement joins TRBV6-5 to TRBJ1-6; D unclear. The V end was cut by 0 bases, the J end by 14 bases, with 11 bases between. The CDR3 covers 13 residues. From germline, CDR1 is MNHEY and CDR2 SVGAGI. The CDR3 region has the DNA TGTGCCAGCAGTTACTCGCCGGGTTACACCCTCCACTTT. It is translated as CASSYSPGYTLHF.